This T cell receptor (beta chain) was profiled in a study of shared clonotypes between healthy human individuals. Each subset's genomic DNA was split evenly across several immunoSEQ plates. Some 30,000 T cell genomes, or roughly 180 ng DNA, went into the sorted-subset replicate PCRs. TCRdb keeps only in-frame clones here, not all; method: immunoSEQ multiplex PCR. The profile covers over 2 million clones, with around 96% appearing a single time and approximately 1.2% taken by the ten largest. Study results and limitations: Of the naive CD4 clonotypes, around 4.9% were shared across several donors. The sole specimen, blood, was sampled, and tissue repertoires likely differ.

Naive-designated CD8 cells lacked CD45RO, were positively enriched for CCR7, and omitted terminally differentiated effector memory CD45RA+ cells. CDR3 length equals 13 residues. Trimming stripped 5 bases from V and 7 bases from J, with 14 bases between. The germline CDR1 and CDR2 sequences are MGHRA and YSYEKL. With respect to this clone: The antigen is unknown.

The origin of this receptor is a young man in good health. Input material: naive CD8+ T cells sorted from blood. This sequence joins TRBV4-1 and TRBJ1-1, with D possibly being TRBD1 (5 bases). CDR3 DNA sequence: TGCGCCAGCAGCACCTCAGGGATAGTTGAAGCTTTCTTT. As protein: CASSTSGIVEAFF.